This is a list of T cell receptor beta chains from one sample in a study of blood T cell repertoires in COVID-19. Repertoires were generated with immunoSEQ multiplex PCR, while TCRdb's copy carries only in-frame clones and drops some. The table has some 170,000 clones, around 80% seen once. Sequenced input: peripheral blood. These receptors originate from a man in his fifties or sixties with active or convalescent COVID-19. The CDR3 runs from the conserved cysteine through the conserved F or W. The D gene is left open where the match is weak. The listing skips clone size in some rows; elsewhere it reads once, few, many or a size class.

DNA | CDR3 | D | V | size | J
TGTGCCAGCAGCCAAGGTCTATCTAGCTCCTACGAGCAGTACTTC | CASSQGLSSSYEQYF | NA | TRBV3-1/TRBV3-2 | few | TRBJ2-7
TGTGCCAGCAGTTTTGGCAATACCTACGAGCAGTACTTC | CASSFGNTYEQYF | NA | TRBV6-2/TRBV6-3 | NA | TRBJ2-7
TGTGCCATCAGCGGGACAGGAGGTGGGAACATTCAGTACTTC | CAISGTGGGNIQYF | TRBD1 | TRBV10-3 | NA | TRBJ2-4
TGTGCCAGCAGACAGGGCCCCTCCTATGGCTACACCTTC | CASRQGPSYGYTF | TRBD1 | TRBV19 | NA | TRBJ1-2
TGTGCCAGCAGCCAGGGGGTGACAGGGGGTCCGCCCCAGCATTTT | CASSQGVTGGPPQHF | TRBD1 | TRBV3-1/TRBV3-2 | NA | TRBJ1-5
TGTGCCAGCAGTTTACAGGGAAACACCATATATTTT | CASSLQGNTIYF | NA | TRBV12-3/TRBV12-4 | NA | TRBJ1-3
TGTGCCAGCAGCTTGGCCCGGGGGGCGAATACCTACGAGCAGTACTTC | CASSLARGANTYEQYF | NA | TRBV5-8 | NA | TRBJ2-7
TGTGCCAGCAGTTACCCTCGGGTAGGGGGAAACACTGAAGCTTTCTTT | CASSYPRVGGNTEAFF | NA | TRBV6-6 | NA | TRBJ1-1
TGTGCCAGCAGATTCAGACAGGGTTTTGATTCACCCCTCCACTTT | CASRFRQGFDSPLHF | TRBD1 | TRBV2 | NA | TRBJ1-6
TGTGCCAGCAGTGACAGCCTCAACACTGAAGCTTTCTTT | CASSDSLNTEAFF | NA | TRBV6-2/TRBV6-3 | NA | TRBJ1-1
TGTGCCAGCTCACCACTTTCGGAGGCACAAGGATCACCCCTCCACTTT | CASSPLSEAQGSPLHF | NA | TRBV18 | NA | TRBJ1-6
TGTGCCAGCAGCTGGAGCTCCTACGAGCAGTACTTC | CASSWSSYEQYF | NA | TRBV5-6 | NA | TRBJ2-7
TGTGCCAGTAGGTCTTTGGCTTCTGGGGCCAACGTCCTGACTTTC | CASRSLASGANVLTF | NA | TRBV19 | NA | TRBJ2-6
TGTGCCAGCAGTTGGGGCCGCCCAGGTGAGCAGTTCTTC | CASSWGRPGEQFF | NA | TRBV12-3/TRBV12-4 | once | TRBJ2-1
TGTGCCAGCAGCTTGCAAGGGGACACCGGGGAGCTGTTTTTT | CASSLQGDTGELFF | NA | TRBV5-4 | NA | TRBJ2-2
TGTGCCAGTAAACGCCAGGGGCTATATGGCTACACCTTC | CASKRQGLYGYTF | NA | TRBV19 | NA | TRBJ1-2
TGTGCCAGCAGGGGGACAGGTCGGGATACGCAGTATTTT | CASRGTGRDTQYF | TRBD1 | TRBV7-9 | NA | TRBJ2-3
TGCGCCAGCGGTGCTGACAGTGGCACAGATACGCAGTATTTT | CASGADSGTDTQYF | NA | TRBV5-1 | NA | TRBJ2-3
TGTGCCAGCTCACCACGGGACAGGGAGGATTATGGCTACACCTTC | CASSPRDREDYGYTF | TRBD1 | TRBV18 | NA | TRBJ1-2
TGTGCCAGCAGCCGCCGTAGGGGGAGAGACACAGATACGCAGTATTTT | CASSRRRGRDTDTQYF | NA | TRBV3-1/TRBV3-2 | NA | TRBJ2-3
TGTGCCAGCAGCCTCCAGGCGGGAGGGACCGGGGAGCTGTTTTTT | CASSLQAGGTGELFF | TRBD2 | TRBV7-2 | NA | TRBJ2-2
TGTGCCACCAGTGACACGGGACAGGTGAATCAGCCCCAGCATTTT | CATSDTGQVNQPQHF | TRBD1 | TRBV24-1 | NA | TRBJ1-5
TGTGCCAGCCTGGCAACTAGCGGGAAGAGCAATGAGCAGTTCTTC | CASLATSGKSNEQFF | TRBD2 | TRBV10-3 | NA | TRBJ2-1
TGCAGCGTTGGACAGGGGGGGACTGAAGCTTTCTTT | CSVGQGGTEAFF | TRBD1 | TRBV29-1 | few | TRBJ1-1
TGTGCCACCAGCAGGGGGTCTAGCGGGAGCTACGAGCAGTACTTC | CATSRGSSGSYEQYF | TRBD2 | TRBV15 | NA | TRBJ2-7
TGCAGTGCTAGTGTAGGGGGCAATCAGCCCCAGCATTTT | CSASVGGNQPQHF | NA | TRBV20-1 | NA | TRBJ1-5
TGTGCCAGCTCTCTAGGGGGATCGAACACCGGGGAGCTGTTTTTT | CASSLGGSNTGELFF | NA | TRBV2 | NA | TRBJ2-2
TGTGCCAGCAGCTCACAGGGGTCGAACACTGAAGCTTTCTTT | CASSSQGSNTEAFF | TRBD1 | TRBV5-6 | NA | TRBJ1-1
TGCGCCAGCAGGAAGGGACAGAACTCTGGAAACACCATATATTTT | CASRKGQNSGNTIYF | TRBD1 | TRBV5-1 | NA | TRBJ1-3
TGTGCCAGCAGTGAATGGGGGGTCGGGGAGACCCAGTACTTC | CASSEWGVGETQYF | NA | TRBV2 | NA | TRBJ2-5
TGTGCCAGCTCACCCCGGGAGTGGGCCAATGAGCAGTTCTTC | CASSPREWANEQFF | NA | TRBV18 | NA | TRBJ2-1
TGTGCCAGCCTTCTACTAGCGGCGGGTGGAAGCAATCAGCCCCAGCATTTT | CASLLLAAGGSNQPQHF | NA | TRBV28 | NA | TRBJ1-5
TGTGCCAGCAGCCCCAGGGGATACCAAGAGACCCAGTACTTC | CASSPRGYQETQYF | NA | TRBV11-2 | NA | TRBJ2-5
TGTGCCAGCAGTCGACTCGATGAGCAGTTCTTC | CASSRLDEQFF | NA | TRBV7-2 | NA | TRBJ2-1
TGTGCCAGCAGCCCCGTCGGGACAGGGGTCGGCTACACCTTC | CASSPVGTGVGYTF | TRBD1 | TRBV27 | few | TRBJ1-2
TGTGCCAGCAGTTACGATCGGGAGGGCCGATGGGACACCGGGGAGCTGTTTTTT | CASSYDREGRWDTGELFF | TRBD2 | TRBV6-2/TRBV6-3 | NA | TRBJ2-2
TGCGCCAGCAGCTTGGGTTTACAGACTAGCGACACCGGGGAGCTGTTTTTT | CASSLGLQTSDTGELFF | TRBD2 | TRBV5-1 | NA | TRBJ2-2